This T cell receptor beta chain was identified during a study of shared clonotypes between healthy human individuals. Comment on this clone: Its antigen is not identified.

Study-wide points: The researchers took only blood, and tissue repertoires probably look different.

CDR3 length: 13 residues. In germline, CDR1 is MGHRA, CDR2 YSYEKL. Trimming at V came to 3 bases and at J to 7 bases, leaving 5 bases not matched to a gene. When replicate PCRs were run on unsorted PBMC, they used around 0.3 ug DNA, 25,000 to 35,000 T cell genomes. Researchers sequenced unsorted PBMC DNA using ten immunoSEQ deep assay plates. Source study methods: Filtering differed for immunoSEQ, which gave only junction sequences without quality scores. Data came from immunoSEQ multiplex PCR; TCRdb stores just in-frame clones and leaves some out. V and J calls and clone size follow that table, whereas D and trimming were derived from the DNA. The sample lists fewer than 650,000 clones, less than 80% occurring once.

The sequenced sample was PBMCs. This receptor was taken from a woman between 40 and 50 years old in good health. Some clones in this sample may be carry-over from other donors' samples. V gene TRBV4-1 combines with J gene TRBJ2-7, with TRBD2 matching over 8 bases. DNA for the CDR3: TGCGCCAGCAGCCATGCAGCGGGAGCAGAGCAGTACTTC. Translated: CASSHAAGAEQYF.